These T cell receptor beta chains were read from a single sample in a study of blood T cell repertoires in COVID-19. Only in-frame clones appear in the TCRdb table, and some are missing; sequencing was by immunoSEQ multiplex PCR. The sample carries roughly 450,000 clones, less than 95% recorded once. Source material: PBMCs or T cells enriched from blood (not recorded which). The source of these receptors is a man younger than 35 who had recovered from COVID-19. Both conserved end residues are part of each CDR3. Fields, in order: D gene, J gene, V gene, clone size, CDR3 DNA, CDR3 protein. A D gene is named only where the DNA matches it firmly. Some rows have no size entry. The others give once, few or many, or a class for an expanded clone.

d_call: -; j_call: TRBJ2-2; v_call: TRBV19; clone_size: -; cdr3_nt: TGTGCCAGTACCGTCGTAACTGGGGCCGGCACCGGGGAGCTGTTTTTT; cdr3_aa: CASTVVTGAGTGELFF
d_call: -; j_call: TRBJ2-3; v_call: TRBV11-2; clone_size: once; cdr3_nt: TGTGCCAGCAGCTTAGGAGGGGGATCCGATACGCAGTATTTT; cdr3_aa: CASSLGGGSDTQYF
d_call: TRBD1; j_call: TRBJ2-3; v_call: TRBV5-4; clone_size: -; cdr3_nt: TGTGCCAGCAGCCCAGGGACAGGAACTAGCACAGATACGCAGTATTTT; cdr3_aa: CASSPGTGTSTDTQYF
d_call: -; j_call: TRBJ1-2; v_call: TRBV18; clone_size: few; cdr3_nt: TGTGCCAGCTCACCCGGCAGGGATGGATATGGCTACACCTTC; cdr3_aa: CASSPGRDGYGYTF
d_call: -; j_call: TRBJ1-2; v_call: TRBV4-1; clone_size: -; cdr3_nt: TGCGCCAGCAGCCAGTCGGGTGGCTATGGCTACACCTTC; cdr3_aa: CASSQSGGYGYTF
d_call: -; j_call: TRBJ1-2; v_call: TRBV11-3; clone_size: -; cdr3_nt: TGTGCCAGCAGCGGCGCGGGTGCTGACTATGGCTACACCTTC; cdr3_aa: CASSGAGADYGYTF
d_call: -; j_call: TRBJ1-2; v_call: TRBV6-4; clone_size: -; cdr3_nt: TGTGCCAGCAGCGAGACTGGGAACTATGGCTACACCTTC; cdr3_aa: CASSETGNYGYTF
d_call: TRBD1; j_call: TRBJ1-2; v_call: TRBV12-3/TRBV12-4; clone_size: -; cdr3_nt: TGTGCCAGCAGTCCGGACAGGAACTATGGCTACACCTTC; cdr3_aa: CASSPDRNYGYTF
d_call: TRBD2; j_call: TRBJ2-7; v_call: TRBV4-2; clone_size: -; cdr3_nt: TGTGCCAGCAGCCCAGGGACTAGCGGGTATACCTACGAGCAGTACTTC; cdr3_aa: CASSPGTSGYTYEQYF
d_call: -; j_call: TRBJ1-2; v_call: TRBV19; clone_size: once; cdr3_nt: TGTGCCAGTACCCCCGGGAGGGCTGTTGGCTATGGCTACACCTTC; cdr3_aa: CASTPGRAVGYGYTF
d_call: -; j_call: TRBJ2-1; v_call: TRBV30; clone_size: -; cdr3_nt: TGTGCCTGGAGTGTAGGGGTCGGGGAGCAGTTCTTC; cdr3_aa: CAWSVGVGEQFF
d_call: -; j_call: TRBJ2-7; v_call: TRBV16; clone_size: -; cdr3_nt: TGTGCCAGCAGCCAACTAGGTGGCGAGCAGTACTTC; cdr3_aa: CASSQLGGEQYF
d_call: -; j_call: TRBJ2-3; v_call: TRBV28; clone_size: -; cdr3_nt: TGTGCCAGCAGTTTCGGGGGCACAGATACGCAGTATTTT; cdr3_aa: CASSFGGTDTQYF
d_call: -; j_call: TRBJ1-5; v_call: TRBV7-9; clone_size: -; cdr3_nt: TGTGCCAGCAGCTTAACAGGGAAAGATCAGCCCCAGCATTTT; cdr3_aa: CASSLTGKDQPQHF
d_call: -; j_call: TRBJ2-4; v_call: TRBV12-3/TRBV12-4; clone_size: -; cdr3_nt: TGTGCCAGCAGTTCAGAAGTAAAAAACATTCAGTACTTC; cdr3_aa: CASSSEVKNIQYF
d_call: TRBD1; j_call: TRBJ1-2; v_call: TRBV3-1/TRBV3-2; clone_size: -; cdr3_nt: TGTGCCAGCAGGCAGAGCGGGACAGGGTCCTATGGCTACACCTTC; cdr3_aa: CASRQSGTGSYGYTF
d_call: -; j_call: TRBJ2-1; v_call: TRBV2; clone_size: once; cdr3_nt: TGTGCCAACCTCCGGGACACCAAGCACAATGAGCAGTTCTTC; cdr3_aa: CANLRDTKHNEQFF
d_call: -; j_call: TRBJ1-2; v_call: TRBV3-1/TRBV3-2; clone_size: -; cdr3_nt: TGTGCCAGCAGCCCGGCAGGCGTTATAGGTGGCTACACCTTC; cdr3_aa: CASSPAGVIGGYTF
d_call: -; j_call: TRBJ1-3; v_call: TRBV12-3/TRBV12-4; clone_size: -; cdr3_nt: TGTGCCAGCAGCACTGGAAACACCATATATTTT; cdr3_aa: CASSTGNTIYF
d_call: TRBD1; j_call: TRBJ1-6; v_call: TRBV5-1; clone_size: -; cdr3_nt: TGCGCCAGCAGCCCGGGACAGGATAATTCACCCCTCCACTTT; cdr3_aa: CASSPGQDNSPLHF
d_call: -; j_call: TRBJ2-6; v_call: TRBV5-1; clone_size: -; cdr3_nt: TGCGCCAGCAGCTTGGATCCCGGGTCCGGGGCCAACGTCCTGACTTTC; cdr3_aa: CASSLDPGSGANVLTF
d_call: -; j_call: TRBJ2-7; v_call: TRBV25-1; clone_size: -; cdr3_nt: TGTGCCAGCAGTCCGCTAGTCGCCTACGAGCAGTACTTC; cdr3_aa: CASSPLVAYEQYF
d_call: TRBD1; j_call: TRBJ1-1; v_call: TRBV9; clone_size: -; cdr3_nt: TGTGCCAGCAGCGTCGGACAGGGGACTGAAGCTTTCTTT; cdr3_aa: CASSVGQGTEAFF
d_call: -; j_call: TRBJ1-4; v_call: TRBV5-1; clone_size: -; cdr3_nt: TGCGCCAGCAGCCCGAGTGGGGGCGTTGGTGAAAAACTGTTTTTT; cdr3_aa: CASSPSGGVGEKLFF
d_call: -; j_call: TRBJ1-2; v_call: TRBV19; clone_size: -; cdr3_nt: TGTGCCAGTAGAGGTTTACAGTCTTTAGGCGGCTACACCTTC; cdr3_aa: CASRGLQSLGGYTF
d_call: -; j_call: TRBJ1-1; v_call: TRBV29-1; clone_size: -; cdr3_nt: TGCAGCGCGCGACAGGTCAGTTACACTGAAGCTTTCTTT; cdr3_aa: CSARQVSYTEAFF
d_call: TRBD1; j_call: TRBJ1-5; v_call: TRBV10-1; clone_size: few; cdr3_nt: TGCGCCAGCAGCGGACAGGGGAATCAGCCCCAGCATTTT; cdr3_aa: CASSGQGNQPQHF
d_call: -; j_call: TRBJ1-1; v_call: TRBV28; clone_size: -; cdr3_nt: TGTGCCAGCAGTTTATGGGGGGGGAACACTGAAGCTTTCTTT; cdr3_aa: CASSLWGGNTEAFF
d_call: -; j_call: TRBJ2-2; v_call: TRBV24-1; clone_size: -; cdr3_nt: TGTGCCACCATGACTACCACCGGGGAGCTGTTTTTT; cdr3_aa: CATMTTTGELFF
d_call: TRBD1; j_call: TRBJ1-2; v_call: TRBV9; clone_size: -; cdr3_nt: TGTGCCAGCGCAGCCTCCACAGGGGCGTATGGCTACACCTTC; cdr3_aa: CASAASTGAYGYTF
d_call: TRBD1; j_call: TRBJ2-7; v_call: TRBV9; clone_size: -; cdr3_nt: TGTGCCAGCAGCGTAGGGCAGGGGGCATGCGAGCAGTACTTC; cdr3_aa: CASSVGQGACEQYF
d_call: TRBD2; j_call: TRBJ2-1; v_call: TRBV7-3; clone_size: -; cdr3_nt: TGTGCCAGCTGCCTAGCGGCCGCCTCCTACAATGAGCAGTTCTTC; cdr3_aa: CASCLAAASYNEQFF
d_call: TRBD2; j_call: TRBJ2-7; v_call: TRBV7-9; clone_size: -; cdr3_nt: TGTGCCAGCAGCCTTCAAATAGCGGGAGGGCCGGAGCAGTACTTC; cdr3_aa: CASSLQIAGGPEQYF
d_call: -; j_call: TRBJ1-1; v_call: TRBV3-1/TRBV3-2; clone_size: -; cdr3_nt: TGTGCCAGCAGCCAAGATCTCGGGGGGCACGGAGCTTTCTTT; cdr3_aa: CASSQDLGGHGAFF
d_call: -; j_call: TRBJ1-2; v_call: TRBV2; clone_size: -; cdr3_nt: TGTGCCAGCAGTGAAGCAGGGACTGGTGGTGGCTACACCTTC; cdr3_aa: CASSEAGTGGGYTF
d_call: -; j_call: TRBJ2-7; v_call: TRBV9; clone_size: once; cdr3_nt: TGTGCCAGCAGCGTAGGGAGGGGCCTTTGGGACGAGCAGTACTTC; cdr3_aa: CASSVGRGLWDEQYF
d_call: TRBD1; j_call: TRBJ2-3; v_call: TRBV5-1; clone_size: once; cdr3_nt: TGCGCCAGCAGCTGGACAGGGGCCACAGATACGCAGTATTTT; cdr3_aa: CASSWTGATDTQYF
d_call: -; j_call: TRBJ2-3; v_call: TRBV18; clone_size: -; cdr3_nt: TGTGCCAGCTCACCACGCGGATTCACAGATACGCAGTATTTT; cdr3_aa: CASSPRGFTDTQYF
d_call: -; j_call: TRBJ2-3; v_call: TRBV7-3; clone_size: -; cdr3_nt: TGTGCCAGCAGCTTAATGACAACAGATACGCAGTATTTT; cdr3_aa: CASSLMTTDTQYF
d_call: -; j_call: TRBJ2-1; v_call: TRBV3-1/TRBV3-2; clone_size: -; cdr3_nt: TGTGCCAGCAGCCATGACAGAGTTAGGAATGAGCAGTTCTTC; cdr3_aa: CASSHDRVRNEQFF
d_call: -; j_call: TRBJ1-4; v_call: TRBV7-8; clone_size: once; cdr3_nt: TGTGCCAGCAGCTTACGGGAAAAACTGTTTTTT; cdr3_aa: CASSLREKLFF
d_call: -; j_call: TRBJ1-4; v_call: TRBV15; clone_size: -; cdr3_nt: TGTGCCACGAGCAGGGTCGGTGAAAAACTGTTTTTT; cdr3_aa: CATSRVGEKLFF
d_call: -; j_call: TRBJ1-3; v_call: TRBV25-1; clone_size: -; cdr3_nt: TGTGCCAGCAGTGACCTCGCATCACAGCAGAACTCTGGAAACACCATATATTTT; cdr3_aa: CASSDLASQQNSGNTIYF
d_call: TRBD1; j_call: TRBJ1-5; v_call: TRBV6-2/TRBV6-3; clone_size: -; cdr3_nt: TGTGCCAGCAGTTGGACAGGCATGCCTAATCAGCCCCAGCATTTT; cdr3_aa: CASSWTGMPNQPQHF
d_call: TRBD2; j_call: TRBJ2-1; v_call: TRBV30; clone_size: -; cdr3_nt: TGTGCCTGGAGCGAGGGACTAGCGGGAGGCAATGAGCAGTTCTTC; cdr3_aa: CAWSEGLAGGNEQFF
d_call: TRBD2; j_call: TRBJ2-1; v_call: TRBV9; clone_size: -; cdr3_nt: TGTGCCAGCAGCGCCGGGACTAGCGGGGGGTACAATGAGCAGTTCTTC; cdr3_aa: CASSAGTSGGYNEQFF
d_call: TRBD1; j_call: TRBJ1-2; v_call: TRBV2; clone_size: -; cdr3_nt: TGTGCCAGCAGAATGCAGGGGGCTGACTATGGCTACACCTTC; cdr3_aa: CASRMQGADYGYTF
d_call: -; j_call: TRBJ2-1; v_call: TRBV2; clone_size: -; cdr3_nt: TGTGCCAGTCCACCCCCCGCCGCCGGGAACAACAATGAGCAGTTCTTC; cdr3_aa: CASPPPAAGNNNEQFF
d_call: -; j_call: TRBJ1-2; v_call: TRBV5-6; clone_size: -; cdr3_nt: TGTGCCAGCAGCCTGGGGCCCATGGACTATGGCTACACCTTC; cdr3_aa: CASSLGPMDYGYTF
d_call: -; j_call: TRBJ2-1; v_call: TRBV11-2; clone_size: -; cdr3_nt: TGTGCCAGCAGCTTAGATCTCGGGGGTGAGCAGTTCTTC; cdr3_aa: CASSLDLGGEQFF
d_call: -; j_call: TRBJ1-1; v_call: TRBV2; clone_size: -; cdr3_nt: TGTGCCAGCAGTGTTAGAGCTGAAGCTTTCTTT; cdr3_aa: CASSVRAEAFF
d_call: -; j_call: TRBJ1-1; v_call: TRBV18; clone_size: -; cdr3_nt: TGTGCCAGCTCATTTGGACAGCGGTTTCTGAACACTGAAGCTTTCTTT; cdr3_aa: CASSFGQRFLNTEAFF
d_call: TRBD1; j_call: TRBJ1-5; v_call: TRBV19; clone_size: -; cdr3_nt: TGTGCCAGTAGTATAGCACTTCGGCAGGGGGCATGGCAGCCCCAGCATTTT; cdr3_aa: CASSIALRQGAWQPQHF
d_call: -; j_call: TRBJ1-2; v_call: TRBV11-3; clone_size: -; cdr3_nt: TGTGCCAGCAGCCGAACGGCCGTAGAGGGTGGCATCATTGGCTACACCTTC; cdr3_aa: CASSRTAVEGGIIGYTF
d_call: TRBD1; j_call: TRBJ2-7; v_call: TRBV9; clone_size: -; cdr3_nt: TGTGCCAGCAGCCCCCGACAGGGGCGCACATACGAGCAGTACTTC; cdr3_aa: CASSPRQGRTYEQYF